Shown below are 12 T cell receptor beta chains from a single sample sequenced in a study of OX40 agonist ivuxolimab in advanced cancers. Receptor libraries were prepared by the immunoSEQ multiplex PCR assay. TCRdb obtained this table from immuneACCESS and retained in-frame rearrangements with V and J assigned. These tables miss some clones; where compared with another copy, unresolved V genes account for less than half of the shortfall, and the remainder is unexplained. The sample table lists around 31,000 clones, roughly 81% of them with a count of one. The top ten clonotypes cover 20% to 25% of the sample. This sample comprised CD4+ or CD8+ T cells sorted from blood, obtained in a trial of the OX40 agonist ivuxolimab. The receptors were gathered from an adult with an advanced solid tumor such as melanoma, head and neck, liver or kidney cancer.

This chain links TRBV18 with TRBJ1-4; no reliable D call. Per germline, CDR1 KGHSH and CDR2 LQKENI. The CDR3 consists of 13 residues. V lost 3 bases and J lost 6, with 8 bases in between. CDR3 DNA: TGTGCCAGCTCACCTAGGCCTGATGAAAAACTGTTTTTT. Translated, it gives CASSPRPDEKLFF.

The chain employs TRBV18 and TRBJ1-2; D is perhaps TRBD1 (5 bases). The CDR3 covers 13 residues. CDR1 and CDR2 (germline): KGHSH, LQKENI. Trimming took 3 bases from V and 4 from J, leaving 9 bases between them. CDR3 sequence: CASSPGRTYGYTF. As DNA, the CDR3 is TGTGCCAGCTCACCGGGACGGACCTATGGCTACACCTTC.

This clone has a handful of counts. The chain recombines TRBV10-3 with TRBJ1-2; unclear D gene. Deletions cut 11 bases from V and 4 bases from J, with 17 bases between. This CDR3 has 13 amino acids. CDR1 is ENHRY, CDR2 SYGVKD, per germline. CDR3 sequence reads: CAASGEPIYGYTF. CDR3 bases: TGTGCCGCCAGCGGGGAGCCTATCTATGGCTACACCTTC.

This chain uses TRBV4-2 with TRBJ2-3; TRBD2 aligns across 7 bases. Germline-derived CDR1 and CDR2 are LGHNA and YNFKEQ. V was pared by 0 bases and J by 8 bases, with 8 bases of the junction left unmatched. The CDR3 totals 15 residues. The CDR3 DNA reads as TGTGCCAGCAGCCAAGACCCCTCCCCTAGCGGTACGCAGTATTTT. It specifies CASSQDPSPSGTQYF.

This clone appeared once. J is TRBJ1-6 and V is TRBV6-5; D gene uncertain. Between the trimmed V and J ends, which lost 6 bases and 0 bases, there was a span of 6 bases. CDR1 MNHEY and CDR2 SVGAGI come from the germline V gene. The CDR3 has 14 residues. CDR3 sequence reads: CASRTSSYNSPLHF. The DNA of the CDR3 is TGTGCCAGCAGAACTAGCTCCTATAATTCACCCCTCCACTTT.

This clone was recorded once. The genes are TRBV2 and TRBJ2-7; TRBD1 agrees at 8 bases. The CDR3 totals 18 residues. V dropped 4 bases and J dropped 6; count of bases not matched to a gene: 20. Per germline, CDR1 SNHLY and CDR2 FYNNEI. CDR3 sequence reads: CASSATAGTGPAAGEQYF. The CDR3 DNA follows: TGTGCCAGCAGTGCAACCGCCGGGACAGGACCTGCGGCGGGCGAGCAGTACTTC.

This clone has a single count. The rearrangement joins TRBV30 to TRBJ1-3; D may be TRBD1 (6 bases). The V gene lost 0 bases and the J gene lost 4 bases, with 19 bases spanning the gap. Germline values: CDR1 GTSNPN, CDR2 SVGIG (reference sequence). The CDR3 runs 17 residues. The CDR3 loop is CAWSVFGPGGTGNTIYF. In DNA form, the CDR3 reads TGTGCCTGGAGTGTATTCGGGCCGGGGGGGACAGGAAACACCATATATTTT.

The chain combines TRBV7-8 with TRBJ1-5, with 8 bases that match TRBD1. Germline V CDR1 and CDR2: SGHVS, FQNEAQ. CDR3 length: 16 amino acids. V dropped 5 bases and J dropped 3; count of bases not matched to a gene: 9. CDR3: CASSLRQGRNNQPQHF. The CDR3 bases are TGTGCCAGCAGCCTCAGACAGGGGCGGAACAATCAGCCCCAGCATTTT.

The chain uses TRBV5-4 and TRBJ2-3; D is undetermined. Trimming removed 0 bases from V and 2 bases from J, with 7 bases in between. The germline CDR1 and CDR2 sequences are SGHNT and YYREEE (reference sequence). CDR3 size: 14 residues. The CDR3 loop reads CASSLETHTDTQYF. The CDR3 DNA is TGTGCCAGCAGCTTGGAGACTCACACAGATACGCAGTATTTT.

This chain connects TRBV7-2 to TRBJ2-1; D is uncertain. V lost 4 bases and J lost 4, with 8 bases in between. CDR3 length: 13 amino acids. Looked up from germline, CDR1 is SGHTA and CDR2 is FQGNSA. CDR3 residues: CASSSESYNEQFF. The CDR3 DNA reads TGTGCCAGCAGCTCCGAGTCGTACAATGAGCAGTTCTTC.

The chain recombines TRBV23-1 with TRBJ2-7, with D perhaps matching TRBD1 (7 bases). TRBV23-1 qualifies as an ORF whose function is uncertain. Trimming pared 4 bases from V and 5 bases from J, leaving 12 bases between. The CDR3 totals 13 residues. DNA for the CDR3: TGCGCCAGCAGTCCCCCCAGGGGGGACGAGCAGTACTTC. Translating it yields CASSPPRGDEQYF.

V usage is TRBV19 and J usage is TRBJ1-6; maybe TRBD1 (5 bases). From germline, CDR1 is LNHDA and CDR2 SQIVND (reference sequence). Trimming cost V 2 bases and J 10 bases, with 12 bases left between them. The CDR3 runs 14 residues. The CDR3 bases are TGTGCCAGTAGTATACAGGGTCCGGGATCACCCCTCCACTTT. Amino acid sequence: CASSIQGPGSPLHF.